This T cell receptor beta chain was found in a study of vaccination effects on CD4 cells after COVID-19. The method was immunoSEQ multiplex PCR; TCRdb's version includes in-frame clones alone and lacks a portion of them. The sample gives roughly 24,000 clones, around 81% of which show up once; about 5.8% is in the top ten. Sequencing in the ViraFEST assay came after antigen-specific CD4+ T cells had been expanded with viral peptide pools, which were used to stimulate PBMC. Once cultured for approximately eleven days, the cells underwent separation to obtain CD4+ T cells. Participants got two doses of BNT162b2 or mRNA-1273 vaccine. Vaccinated participants had no history of SARS-CoV-2 infection and tested negative for nucleocapsid antibodies. PBMC were cultured at around 1.9 million per well with about 9 IU/ml IL-2 and about 9.2 ug/ml peptides. As to this clone: Its antigen remains unknown.

The CDR3 covers 13 residues. Trimming took off 5 bases at V and 4 bases at J, with 8 bases between the two ends. Germline assignment: CDR1 SGHAT and CDR2 FQNNGV. Specimen: CD4+ T cells from PBMCs cultured with SARS-CoV-2 spike peptides, collected after COVID-19 vaccination. The J gene is TRBJ1-4, the V gene TRBV11-2; D unclear. The receptor was derived from a human donor who received a COVID-19 vaccine. Some clones in this sample may be carry-over from other donors' samples. The CDR3 DNA is TGTGCCAGCAGCGTAATATTTAATGAAAAACTGTTTTTT. Its protein product is CASSVIFNEKLFF.